Following are 20 T cell receptor beta chains from one sample sequenced in a study of response to subunit inactivated influenza vaccine. MiXCR, applied by TCRdb to the RT-PCR reads, yields one record per CDR3 protein. The sample lists approximately 490,000 distinct CDR3 sequences; approximately 7.2% were seen once. The sequencing here drew on PBMCs from blood, taken around 25 months after vaccination. The receptors here all came from a man aged 50-75 years who received an inactivated influenza vaccine.

This clonotype was counted between two and nine times. J is TRBJ2-1 and V is TRBV28, with D perhaps matching TRBD1 or TRBD2 (6 bases each). The CDR3 contains 14 residues. V was clipped by 3 bases and J by 10 bases, with 16 bases between them. Germline V gives CDR1 MDHEN, CDR2 SYDVKM. CDR3 amino acids: CASSFLKRGLEQFF. The CDR3 DNA follows: TGTGCCAGCAGTTTCCTCAAACGGGGGCTCGAGCAGTTCTTC.

This clonotype has more than one count but fewer than ten. The chain combines TRBV6-5 with TRBJ2-5; weak D call: TRBD2 (6 bases). The V end was cut by 3 bases, the J end by 3 bases, with 11 bases between. Germline CDR1 MNHEY, CDR2 SVGAGI. The CDR3 totals 14 residues. The DNA for the CDR3 is TGTGCCAGCAGTTATGGGCGGGGAGAAGAGACCCAGTACTTC. It translates to CASSYGRGEETQYF.

The chain links TRBV7-2 to TRBJ1-2, with D perhaps matching TRBD1 (5 bases). CDR1 and CDR2 from the germline V gene are SGHTA and FQGNSA. The CDR3 runs 14 residues. With 4 bases removed from V and 4 bases from J, the gap between germline ends came to 13 bases. CDR3 nucleotides: TGTGCCAGCAGCTCCCGGGACGGAGGCTATGGCTACACCTTC. Encoded protein: CASSSRDGGYGYTF.

This clonotype was seen a few times. V gene TRBV7-8 combines with J gene TRBJ2-1; 9 nucleotides agree with TRBD2. The CDR3 spans 16 residues. V was clipped by 0 bases and J by 7 bases; unmatched bases: 7. CDR1 is SGHVS and CDR2 is FQNEAQ in the germline V gene. DNA of the CDR3: TGTGCCAGCAGCTTAGCGACTAGCGGACTTTTAAATGAGCAGTTCTTC. Amino acid sequence: CASSLATSGLLNEQFF.

This rearrangement joins TRBV6-2 or TRBV6-3 to TRBJ1-1; the D is unclear. Germline V gene lookup returns CDR1 MNHEY and CDR2 SVGEGT. V dropped 0 bases and J dropped 8 bases, with 4 bases sitting between them. The CDR3 totals 11 residues. CDR3 region: CASSYSLEAFF. The CDR3 DNA is TGTGCCAGCAGTTACTCGTTAGAAGCTTTCTTT.

This clonotype has more than one count but fewer than ten. The rearrangement links TRBV7-2 to TRBJ2-3; the match to TRBD2 covers 10 bases. The length of the CDR3 is 15 residues. Germline assignment: CDR1 SGHTA and CDR2 FQGNSA. V trimming: 1 base; J trimming: 8 bases; junction bases outside the gene matches: 6. DNA for the CDR3: TGTGCCAGCAGCTTAGTAAGGGCTAGCGGGAGTACGCAGTATTTT. This translates into CASSLVRASGSTQYF.

In its sample, this clonotype was seen a few times. The chain links TRBV10-3 to TRBJ1-3; 12 bases align to TRBD1. CDR3 length: 17 residues. With V trimmed by 8 bases and J by 0 bases, 8 bases remained unmatched. CDR1 and CDR2 from the germline V gene are ENHRY and SYGVKD. This CDR3 is CAIRPGTGGFSGNTIYF. CDR3 sequence (DNA): TGTGCCATCCGTCCCGGGACAGGGGGCTTCTCTGGAAACACCATATATTTT.

J is TRBJ2-5 and V is TRBV3-1; D remains ambiguous. The CDR3 totals 14 residues. V lost 1 base, J lost 2 bases, and 8 bases lay in between. Germline V gene sequence: CDR1 LGHDT, CDR2 YNNKEL (reference sequence). The CDR3 spells CASSQAHGQETQYF. CDR3 DNA: TGTGCCAGCAGCCAAGCACATGGACAAGAGACCCAGTACTTC.

V usage is TRBV6-1 and J usage is TRBJ1-5; 8 bases are shared with TRBD1. V gave up 1 base and J gave up 3 bases; unmatched junction bases: 2. CDR1 is MNHNS, CDR2 SASEGT, per germline. The CDR3 is made up of 15 amino acids. CDR3 DNA sequence: TGTGCCAGCAGTGAAGGACAGGGGCACAATCAGCCCCAGCATTTT. It encodes CASSEGQGHNQPQHF.

This clonotype was observed at least ten times. This chain connects TRBV5-6 to TRBJ2-1; possibly TRBD1 or TRBD2 for D (5 bases each). Germline values: CDR1 SGHDT, CDR2 YYEEEE. Trimming removed 5 bases at V and 1 base at J, with 16 bases between. The CDR3 has 16 residues. The CDR3 loop is CASSSRGVASYNEQFF. The DNA of the CDR3 is TGTGCCAGCAGTTCCAGAGGGGTCGCGTCCTACAATGAGCAGTTCTTC.

The rearrangement links TRBV6-5 to TRBJ2-7; D unclear. V was pared by 1 base and J by 6 bases, with 13 bases between. The length of the CDR3 is 14 residues. The germline CDR1 and CDR2 sequences are MNHEY and SVGAGI. DNA for the CDR3: TGTGCCAGCAGTTACTTCGCCGGGTGGGGCGAGCAGTACTTC. Its protein is CASSYFAGWGEQYF.

The chain is built from TRBV3-1 and TRBJ2-1; TRBD1 aligns across 7 bases. V shed 4 bases and J 5 bases; nucleotides not matched to a gene: 5. The CDR3 runs to 14 residues. Per the germline V gene, CDR1 is LGHDT and CDR2 is YNNKEL (reference sequence). The CDR3 coding sequence is TGTGCCAGCAGCCTCTGGGACAGAAACAATGAGCAGTTCTTC. This codes for CASSLWDRNNEQFF.

The chain uses TRBV11-2 and TRBJ2-1; TRBD1 or TRBD2 may be the D gene (5 bases each). The V gene's germline CDR1 is SGHAT and CDR2 FQNNGV. V was clipped by 4 bases and J by 3 bases, with 13 bases between them. The CDR3 has 15 residues. For the CDR3, the DNA is TGTGCCAGCAGCTCCGGAAGTGGGGGCTACAATGAGCAGTTCTTC. Amino acids: CASSSGSGGYNEQFF.

This clonotype appeared a few times. CDR3 sequence reads: CAIRGRISTDTQYF. CDR3 coding DNA: TGTGCCATCAGAGGCCGGATCAGCACAGATACGCAGTATTTT. The chain combines TRBV10-3 with TRBJ2-3; D is uncertain. In germline, CDR1 is ENHRY, CDR2 SYGVKD. Trimming stripped 6 bases from V and 0 bases from J, with 10 bases between. CDR3 length: 14 amino acids.

This clonotype has just a few counts. The chain uses TRBV3-1 and TRBJ2-1, with D perhaps TRBD2 (6 bases). The length of the CDR3 is 14 residues. The germline CDR1 and CDR2 sequences are LGHDT and YNNKEL (reference sequence). Trimming removed 2 bases at V and 3 bases at J, with 8 bases between. DNA for the CDR3: TGTGCCAGCAGCCAACGCGGGGACTACAATGAGCAGTTCTTC. It yields the protein CASSQRGDYNEQFF.

The chain's CDR3 is CASSYGLALSYEQYF. The CDR3 nucleotides are TGCGCCAGCAGCTACGGACTAGCGCTTTCCTACGAGCAGTACTTC. The V and J genes are TRBV5-1 and TRBJ2-7, with 9 bases fitting TRBD2. V lost 3 bases and J lost 1; bases outside the gene matches: 5. From germline, CDR1 is SGHRS and CDR2 YFSETQ. The CDR3 runs 15 residues.

In its sample, this clonotype was seen a few times. The chain uses TRBV20-1 and TRBJ2-2; D is possibly TRBD1 (5 bases). Trimming pared 8 bases from V and 3 bases from J, leaving 13 bases between. The length of the CDR3 is 13 residues. Germline CDR1 is DFQATT and CDR2 is SNEGSKA (reference sequence). CDR3 residues: CSTGHLYTGELFF. The CDR3 DNA follows: TGCAGTACTGGACACTTGTACACCGGGGAGCTGTTTTTT.

This clonotype was observed at least ten times. The chain recombines TRBV7-9 with TRBJ2-3; D is perhaps TRBD2 (7 bases). Germline V gives CDR1 SEHNR, CDR2 FQNEAQ (reference sequence). Trimming left V 8 bases short and J 3 bases short, with 15 bases between. The CDR3 sequence is 14 residues long. CDR3 in DNA: TGTGCCAGCCGGGGGGCAGAGACAACAGATACGCAGTATTTT. It encodes CASRGAETTDTQYF.

Ten or more counts support this clonotype. J is TRBJ2-2 and V is TRBV5-5; D may be TRBD2 (6 bases). V lost 0 bases, J lost 4 bases, and 10 bases lay in between. CDR1 is SGHKS, CDR2 YYEKEE, per germline (reference sequence). CDR3 length equals 15 residues. CDR3 nucleotides: TGTGCCAGCAGCTTGGTTGGAGGGCGCACCGGGGAGCTGTTTTTT. Translated, it gives CASSLVGGRTGELFF. Full variable domain (rest looked up from reference TRBV5-5 and TRBJ2-2): DAGVTQSPTHLIKTRGQQVTLRCSPISGHKSVSWYQQVLGQGPQFIFQYYEKEERGRGNFPDRFSARQFPNYSSELNVNALLLGDSALYLCASSLVGGRTGELFFGEGSRLTVL.

This clonotype has at least ten counts. The V and J genes are TRBV5-5 and TRBJ2-1; no definite D call. Germline V CDR1 and CDR2: SGHKS, YYEKEE (reference sequence). This CDR3 is 17 amino acids long. Trimming removed 0 bases from V and 0 bases from J, with 13 bases in between. The CDR3 DNA is TGTGCCAGCAGCTTGGCCGTGTACACGAGCTCCTACAATGAGCAGTTCTTC. Translating gives CASSLAVYTSSYNEQFF. Full variable domain (missing parts from reference TRBV5-5 and TRBJ2-1): DAGVTQSPTHLIKTRGQQVTLRCSPISGHKSVSWYQQVLGQGPQFIFQYYEKEERGRGNFPDRFSARQFPNYSSELNVNALLLGDSALYLCASSLAVYTSSYNEQFFGPGTRLTVL.